The T cell receptor beta chain described here comes from a study of blood T cell repertoires in COVID-19. On the study more broadly: Sample material is recorded as cDNA or gDNA derived from T cells, B-cell-depleted T cells, or PBMCs.

Original methodology: How many nucleated cells were present was estimated from reference gene primer amplification. Assay: immunoSEQ multiplex PCR; the TCRdb copy retains only in-frame clones and omits some. That table furnishes V, J and clone size, whereas the DNA furnished D and trimming. Of under 150,000 clones detected, about 88% appear once; the ten largest clones hold 2.4%. V was pared by 1 base and J by 7 bases, with 8 bases between. Looked up from germline, CDR1 is DFQATT and CDR2 is SNEGSKA (reference sequence). This CDR3 is 11 amino acids long. Residents of around 24 US areas, aged about 18 to 89 years, made up the participants.

This chain links TRBV20-1 with TRBJ2-7; the D is unclear. The receptor's source is a middle-aged man with acute COVID-19. Sequenced input: PBMCs or T cells enriched from blood (not recorded which). The CDR3 sequence: CSARGPEEQYF. CDR3 coding DNA: TGCAGTGCTAGAGGCCCTGAGGAGCAGTACTTC.